This entry lists 25 T cell receptor beta chains sequenced from one sample in a study of blood T cell repertoires in COVID-19. Assay: immunoSEQ multiplex PCR; the TCRdb copy retains only in-frame clones and omits some. Among about 220,000 clones listed, 85% to 90% were seen once. Sequenced: PBMCs or T cells enriched from blood (not recorded which). The receptors derive from a man younger than 40 who had been exposed to COVID-19.

This clone was found once. This rearrangement joins TRBV5-4 to TRBJ2-3; 11 bases align to TRBD1. CDR3 size: 14 residues. The germline V gene has CDR1 SGHNT and CDR2 YYREEE (reference sequence). Trimming took 4 bases from V and 4 from J; bases not matched to a gene: 2. The CDR3 DNA follows: TGTGCCAGCAGCAGGACAGGGGGCCCAGATACGCAGTATTTT. Its protein is CASSRTGGPDTQYF.

This clone was seen once. V usage is TRBV2 and J usage is TRBJ2-5, with D possibly TRBD1 on 5 matching bases. This CDR3 comprises 15 residues. The V gene's germline CDR1 is SNHLY and CDR2 FYNNEI. V was pared by 2 bases and J by 3 bases, with 13 bases between. The CDR3 region is CASSERSGREETQYF. The DNA for the CDR3 is TGTGCCAGCAGTGAACGTTCGGGCAGGGAAGAGACCCAGTACTTC.

The CDR3 DNA follows: TGTGCCAGCAGTGATGCAGTACATTTGCCCTATGGCTACACCTTC. Its protein is CASSDAVHLPYGYTF. This chain uses TRBV2 with TRBJ1-2, with D unresolved. The CDR3 has 15 amino acids. Looked up from germline, CDR1 is SNHLY and CDR2 is FYNNEI. V lost 3 bases to trimming and J lost 4 bases, with 15 bases between them.

The chain combines TRBV19 with TRBJ1-5, with D perhaps matching TRBD1 (5 bases). The CDR3 has 13 amino acids. From germline, CDR1 is LNHDA and CDR2 SQIVND (reference sequence). Between the trimmed V and J ends, which lost 4 bases and 6 bases, there was a span of 10 bases. CDR3 sequence reads: CASSRGVAQPQHF. The CDR3 DNA follows: TGTGCCAGTAGTAGGGGGGTGGCTCAGCCCCAGCATTTT.

The CDR3 loop reads CASGLTSGGLDEQFF. As DNA, the CDR3 is TGTGCCAGCGGCTTGACTAGCGGGGGGCTCGATGAGCAGTTCTTC. The genes are TRBV6-4 and TRBJ2-1, with 13 bases fitting TRBD2. With 8 bases clipped from V and 8 bases from J, the junction kept 9 bases outside the gene matches. Per the germline V gene, CDR1 is MRHNA and CDR2 is SNTAGT. The CDR3 covers 15 residues.

The chain carries TRBV9 and TRBJ2-3; TRBD1 matches 12 bases. The CDR3 is 15 residues long. In germline, CDR1 is SGDLS, CDR2 YYNGEE. V trimming: 2 bases; J trimming: 4 bases; junction bases outside the gene matches: 2. CDR3 in DNA: TGTGCCAGCAGCGTGGGGACAGGGGGCGCAGATACGCAGTATTTT. This encodes CASSVGTGGADTQYF.

V and J are TRBV3-1 (or the pseudogene TRBV3-2) and TRBJ2-7; 10 bases map to TRBD2. Trimming removed 0 bases from V and 6 bases from J; junction bases left unmatched: 8. Per the germline V gene, CDR1 is LGHDT and CDR2 is YNNKEL (reference sequence). The CDR3 has 16 residues. Here the CDR3 reads CASSQDSGAGGREQYF. CDR3 coding DNA: TGTGCCAGCAGCCAAGATTCGGGAGCGGGGGGGCGCGAGCAGTACTTC.

J is TRBJ1-4 and V is TRBV11-2; possibly TRBD1 for D (5 bases). The CDR3 is 16 residues long. Trimming stripped 5 bases from V and 6 bases from J, with 19 bases between. Germline V gives CDR1 SGHAT, CDR2 FQNNGV. CDR3 loop: CASSLHGWGRDEKLFF. CDR3 nucleotides: TGTGCCAGCAGCCTGCACGGGTGGGGCAGGGATGAAAAACTGTTTTTT.

The chain recombines TRBV7-9 with TRBJ2-2, with 9 bases fitting TRBD1. The ends lost 5 bases at V and 8 bases at J; junction bases unmatched: 12. CDR1 is SEHNR and CDR2 is FQNEAQ in the germline V gene (reference sequence). The CDR3 length is 16 residues. CDR3 bases: TGTGCCAGCAGCGCCCGGGACAGGGATTGGTTAGGGGAGCTGTTTTTT. It yields the protein CASSARDRDWLGELFF.

This sequence joins TRBV29-1 and TRBJ2-3; D perhaps matches TRBD2 (6 bases). This CDR3 contains 15 residues. Trimming left V 4 bases short and J 0 bases short, with 14 bases between. Germline lookup yields CDR1 SQVTM and CDR2 ANQGSEA. The chain's CDR3 is CSVVGGPFSTDTQYF. Written as DNA, the CDR3 is TGCAGCGTTGTGGGGGGACCCTTTAGCACAGATACGCAGTATTTT.

This rearrangement joins TRBV5-5 to TRBJ1-1; D uncertain. CDR1 SGHKS and CDR2 YYEKEE come from the germline V gene (reference sequence). The CDR3 runs to 13 residues. V lost 1 base to trimming and J lost 4 bases, with 8 bases between them. In DNA form, the CDR3 reads TGTGCCAGCAGCTTGTGGCGGGGCACTGAAGCTTTCTTT. Translated: CASSLWRGTEAFF.

This chain connects TRBV5-1 to TRBJ2-1, with 9 bases identical to TRBD1. The junction had 5 bases not matched to a gene; V was cut back by 1 base and J by 9 bases. Germline CDR1 is SGHRS and CDR2 is YFSETQ. The CDR3 extends over 14 amino acids. The CDR3 region has the DNA TGCGCCAGCAGCTTGCCCCGGACAGGGGTTGAGCAGTTCTTC. Translating it yields CASSLPRTGVEQFF.

The chain employs TRBV7-2 and TRBJ1-1, with D possibly TRBD1 on 5 matching bases. Germline assignment: CDR1 SGHTA and CDR2 FQGNSA. This CDR3 contains 17 residues. V lost 1 base, J lost 2 bases, and 17 bases lay in between. The CDR3 reads CASSLVGTAWGNTEAFF. The CDR3 DNA is TGTGCCAGCAGCTTAGTGGGGACTGCTTGGGGAAACACTGAAGCTTTCTTT.

This rearrangement joins TRBV4-1 to TRBJ1-1; TRBD1 matches at 9 bases. Looked up from germline, CDR1 is MGHRA and CDR2 is YSYEKL. V lost 0 bases and J lost 1; bases outside the gene matches: 0. This CDR3 spans 15 amino acids. CDR3 DNA: TGCGCCAGCAGCCAAGAGGACAGGGGGAACACTGAAGCTTTCTTT. It translates to CASSQEDRGNTEAFF.

This rearrangement joins TRBV2 to TRBJ1-4, with D unresolved. V dropped 7 bases and J dropped 8 bases, with 14 bases sitting between them. In germline, CDR1 is SNHLY, CDR2 FYNNEI. The CDR3 extends over 13 amino acids. CDR3 region: CASMWRGSEKLFF. The CDR3 region has the DNA TGTGCCAGCATGTGGCGGGGATCGGAAAAACTGTTTTTT.

The genes are TRBV7-6 and TRBJ1-1; D is ambiguous. The V and J ends lost 5 bases and 6 bases respectively, with 10 bases between them. There are 12 residues in the CDR3. Looked up from germline, CDR1 is SGHVS and CDR2 is FNYEAQ. The CDR3 DNA reads TGTGCCAGCAGCCAACCCGGAGCTGAAGCTTTCTTT. It specifies CASSQPGAEAFF.

V usage is TRBV4-2 and J usage is TRBJ2-3, with D possibly matching TRBD2 (6 bases). Germline V gene lookup returns CDR1 LGHNA and CDR2 YNFKEQ. The V gene lost 2 bases and the J gene lost 2 bases, with 20 bases spanning the gap. The CDR3 consists of 18 residues. This chain's CDR3 is CASSQQRGPGGNTDTQYF. In DNA form, the CDR3 reads TGTGCCAGCAGCCAACAGAGGGGCCCCGGCGGGAACACAGATACGCAGTATTTT.

The V and J genes are TRBV7-2 and TRBJ1-2; D possibly corresponds to TRBD1 (6 bases). This CDR3 contains 15 residues. Looked up from germline, CDR1 is SGHTA and CDR2 is FQGNSA. V gave up 2 bases and J gave up 8 bases, with 18 bases separating them. Written as DNA, the CDR3 is TGTGCCAGCAGCTTAACCGCAGTCACAGGGTCCGGCTACACCTTC. Its protein is CASSLTAVTGSGYTF.

The genes are TRBV29-1 and TRBJ2-1; TRBD1 matches at 7 bases. The germline V gene has CDR1 SQVTM and CDR2 ANQGSEA. CDR3 length equals 11 residues. After removal of 5 bases from V and 6 bases from J, the junction contained 1 base not matched to a gene. The chain's CDR3 is CSVRTGNEQFF. The CDR3 DNA follows: TGCAGCGTTCGGACAGGCAATGAGCAGTTCTTC.

The chain links TRBV19 to TRBJ2-4, with 11 nucleotides matching TRBD2. The CDR3 has 17 amino acids. J lost 6 bases, V lost 4 bases, and 11 bases had no gene match. The germline V gene encodes CDR1 LNHDA and CDR2 SQIVND (reference sequence). In nucleotides, the CDR3 is TGTGCCAGTAGTACCCGTGGGCTAGCGGGGGGCGGAAACATTCAGTACTTC. Residues: CASSTRGLAGGGNIQYF. The full variable domain, in which reference TRBV19 and TRBJ2-4 provide the parts outside the CDR3, is DGGITQSPKYLFRKEGQNVTLSCEQNLNHDAMYWYRQDPGQGLRLIYYSQIVNDFQKGDIAEGYSVSREKKESFPLTVTSAQKNPTAFYLCASSTRGLAGGGNIQYFGAGTRLSVL.

The DNA for the CDR3 is TGTGCCAGTAGTATGGTTTGGGACAGACGGCCCGGGGAGCTGTTTTTT. It specifies CASSMVWDRRPGELFF. The genes are TRBV19 and TRBJ2-2; TRBD1 agrees at 7 bases. With V trimmed by 3 bases and J by 6 bases, 10 bases remained unmatched. This CDR3 contains 16 residues. CDR1 and CDR2 from the germline V gene are LNHDA and SQIVND (reference sequence).

This chain connects TRBV15 to TRBJ1-3; D may be TRBD1 (5 bases). This CDR3 spans 15 amino acids. Germline loops: CDR1 LNHNV, CDR2 YYDKDF (reference sequence). Trimming took 5 bases from V and 0 from J, leaving 11 bases between them. The CDR3 sequence is CATSVDRVSGNTIYF. For the CDR3, the DNA is TGTGCCACCAGCGTAGACAGAGTCTCTGGAAACACCATATATTTT.

The V gene is TRBV28, the J gene TRBJ2-7, with D possibly being TRBD1 (6 bases). CDR3 length equals 13 residues. V lost 5 bases and J lost 3, with 11 bases in between. Germline-derived CDR1 and CDR2 are MDHEN and SYDVKM. In nucleotides, the CDR3 is TGTGCCAGCAGTGAAACAGGGAACTACGAGCAGTACTTC. Its protein is CASSETGNYEQYF.

The V gene is TRBV4-2, the J gene TRBJ1-2; D is possibly TRBD1 (5 bases). V gave up 4 bases and J gave up 9 bases, with 21 bases separating them. This CDR3 has 15 residues. The germline V gene has CDR1 LGHNA and CDR2 YNFKEQ. CDR3 DNA: TGTGCCAGCAGCCGGCAAATAGGGAAAGGGGAAAGCTACACCTTC. Translating it yields CASSRQIGKGESYTF.

By sample fraction, this clone is large. The rearrangement links TRBV25-1 to TRBJ2-5; weak D call: TRBD1 (5 bases). The length of the CDR3 is 15 residues. Germline V CDR1 and CDR2: MGHDK, SYGVNS. V lost 3 bases to trimming and J lost 4 bases, with 15 bases between them. The CDR3 region is CASSDPKGQGETQYF. The CDR3 DNA follows: TGTGCCAGCAGTGACCCAAAGGGGCAGGGAGAGACCCAGTACTTC.